Each of the 18 T cell receptor beta chains below was sequenced from the same sample in a study of T cells expressing NK-cell markers. TCRdb reprocessed the 5' RACE reads, with one entry per CDR3 protein and no DNA. The table lists 400,000 to 450,000 distinct CDR3 sequences. Sequenced input: blood T cells: a sorted CD56 or NKG2C T cell subset, CD4+ or CD8+ T cells, or bulk PBMC T cells (not recorded which). The receptors stem from a woman aged 18 to 75 in good health.

V is TRBV6-5 and J is TRBJ2-1; TCRdb's D gene call, TRBD2, goes unchecked for lack of DNA. The CDR3 contains 16 residues. Germline assignment: CDR1 MNHEY and CDR2 SVGAGI. The chain's CDR3 is CASSYSTGRAEYEQFF.

V gene TRBV4-1 combines with J gene TRBJ1-5; with no DNA, the TCRdb D assignment of TRBD1 cannot be verified. The CDR3 loop spans 15 amino acids. Germline CDR1 and CDR2: MGHRA and YSYEKL. CDR3 protein: CASSLAGDGYQPQHF.

The chain has TRBV4-2 and TRBJ2-1. The germline gives CDR1 LGHNA, CDR2 YNFKEQ. CDR3 length equals 16 residues. CDR3 loop: CASSQSSLERYNEQFF.

CDR3 region: CAVGGNTGELFF. This sequence joins TRBV2 and TRBJ2-2. The CDR3 covers 12 residues. The germline CDR1 and CDR2 sequences are SNHLY and FYNNEI.

The chain links TRBV7-2 to TRBJ2-7; the TCRdb D gene call, TRBD1, has no DNA to confirm it. The CDR3 runs 16 residues. The germline V gene has CDR1 SGHTA and CDR2 FQGNSA. CDR3 protein: CASSPLGTGKTYEQYF.

The chain recombines TRBV5-1 with TRBJ2-3; TCRdb outputs TRBD2, but without DNA this stays unchecked. The CDR3 totals 17 residues. Germline V CDR1 and CDR2: SGHRS, YFSETQ. CDR3 sequence reads: CASQRWTSGDGTDTQYF.

The genes are TRBV12-3 or TRBV12-4 and TRBJ1-3. This CDR3 region has 15 residues. The CDR3 sequence is CASSSADIWGNTIYF.

The rearrangement uses TRBV7-7 and TRBJ2-5; TCRdb lists TRBD2, though no DNA is available to test this call. The CDR3 sequence is 15 residues long. The V gene's germline CDR1 is SSHAT and CDR2 FNYEAQ (reference sequence). The CDR3 sequence is CASSLKGLAGETQYF. Looking up the rest from reference TRBV7-7 and TRBJ2-5 gives the full variable domain: GAGVSQSPRYKVTKRGQDVTLRCDPISSHATLYWYQQALGQGPEFLTYFNYEAQPDKSGLPSDRFSAERPEGSISTLTIQRTEQRDSAMYRCASSLKGLAGETQYFGPGTRLLVL.

The CDR3: CASSPTGREADTQYF. The rearrangement uses TRBV5-1 and TRBJ2-3; lacking DNA, the TRBD1 call made by TCRdb goes unchecked. CDR1 SGHRS and CDR2 YFSETQ come from the germline V gene. This CDR3 region has 15 residues.

The CDR3 reads CASTTPLVEQYF. The V gene is TRBV28, the J gene TRBJ2-7. Per germline, CDR1 MDHEN and CDR2 SYDVKM. The CDR3 spans 12 residues. The whole variable domain, filled in from reference TRBV28 and TRBJ2-7, reads DVKVTQSSRYLVKRTGEKVFLECVQDMDHENMFWYRQDPGLGLRLIYFSYDVKMKEKGDIPEGYSVSREKKERFSLILESASTNQTSMYLCASTTPLVEQYFGPGTRLTVT.

The rearrangement links TRBV11-3 to TRBJ2-3. This CDR3 spans 14 amino acids. From germline, CDR1 is SGHNT and CDR2 YENEEA. CDR3 sequence: CASSFGRGTYTQYF.

The chain recombines TRBV10-2 with TRBJ2-2; without DNA, the TCRdb call of TRBD1 cannot be checked. The germline V gene encodes CDR1 WSHSY and CDR2 SAAADI. The CDR3 contains 14 residues. The CDR3 protein is CAATGGINTGELFF.

The rearrangement joins TRBV2 to TRBJ2-4; checking the TCRdb D call of TRBD1 is not possible without DNA. The CDR3 runs 15 residues. Germline assignment: CDR1 SNHLY and CDR2 FYNNEI. CDR3 sequence: CASTEGGLAKNIQYF.

The gene calls are TRBV5-1 and TRBJ2-1; TCRdb outputs TRBD2, but without DNA this stays unchecked. CDR1 is SGHRS and CDR2 is YFSETQ in the germline V gene. The CDR3 has 18 amino acids. The CDR3 loop is CASSLGVAGVIENNEQFF.

The chain employs TRBV20-1 and TRBJ2-2; TCRdb picks TRBD2, but there is no DNA to check that call. The CDR3 has 17 residues. From germline, CDR1 is DFQATT and CDR2 SNEGSKA (reference sequence). CDR3 region: CSARDLSSGSYTGELFF.

This rearrangement joins TRBV2 to TRBJ2-1; there is no DNA to check the TCRdb D call of TRBD2. CDR3 length: 14 amino acids. Germline values: CDR1 SNHLY, CDR2 FYNNEI. CDR3 sequence: CASEGTSAPNEQFF.

This chain connects TRBV18 to TRBJ2-1. Germline V gene sequence: CDR1 KGHSH, CDR2 LQKENI. The CDR3 covers 12 residues. This CDR3 reads CASSRLDDEQFF.

This rearrangement joins TRBV20-1 to TRBJ2-5; TCRdb proposes TRBD2, but this gene call is untestable without DNA. The CDR3 totals 13 residues. From germline, CDR1 is DFQATT and CDR2 SNEGSKA (reference sequence). The CDR3 loop is CSAPTSGQETQYF.